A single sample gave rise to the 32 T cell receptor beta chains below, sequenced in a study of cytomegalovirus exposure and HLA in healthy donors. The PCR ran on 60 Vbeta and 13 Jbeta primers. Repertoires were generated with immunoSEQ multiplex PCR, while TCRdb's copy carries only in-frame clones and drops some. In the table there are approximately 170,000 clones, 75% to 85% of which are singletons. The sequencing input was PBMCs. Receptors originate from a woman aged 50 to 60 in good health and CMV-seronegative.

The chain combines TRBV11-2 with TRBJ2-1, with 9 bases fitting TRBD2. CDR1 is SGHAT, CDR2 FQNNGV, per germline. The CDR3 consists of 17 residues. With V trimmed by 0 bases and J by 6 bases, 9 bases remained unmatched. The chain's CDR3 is CASSLEVIAGAINEQFF. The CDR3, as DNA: TGTGCCAGCAGCTTAGAGGTAATAGCGGGGGCCATCAATGAGCAGTTCTTC. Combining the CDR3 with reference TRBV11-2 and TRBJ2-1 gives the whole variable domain EAGVAQSPRYKIIEKRQSVAFWCNPISGHATLYWYQQILGQGPKLLIQFQNNGVVDDSQLPKDRFSAERLKGVDSTLKIQPAKLEDSAVYLCASSLEVIAGAINEQFFGPGTRLTVL.

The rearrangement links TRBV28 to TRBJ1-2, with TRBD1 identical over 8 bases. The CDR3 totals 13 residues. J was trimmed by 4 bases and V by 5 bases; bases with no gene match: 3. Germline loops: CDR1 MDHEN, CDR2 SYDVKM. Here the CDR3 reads CASSRTGGYGYTF. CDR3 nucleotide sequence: TGTGCCAGCAGTCGAACAGGGGGCTATGGCTACACCTTC.

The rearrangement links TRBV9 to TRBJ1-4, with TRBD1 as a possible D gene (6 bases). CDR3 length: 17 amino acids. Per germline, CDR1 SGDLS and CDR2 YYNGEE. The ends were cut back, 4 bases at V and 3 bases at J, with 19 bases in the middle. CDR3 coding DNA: TGTGCCAGCAGCTCATTAGGGGGGGAGCAACCTAATGAAAAACTGTTTTTT. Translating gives CASSSLGGEQPNEKLFF.

The CDR3 nucleotides read TGTGCCAGCTCACCAGGGACAGGCGTTAATGAAAAACTGTTTTTT. Its protein is CASSPGTGVNEKLFF. The rearrangement uses TRBV18 and TRBJ1-4; TRBD1 matches at 8 bases. This CDR3 contains 15 residues. Germline loops: CDR1 KGHSH, CDR2 LQKENI. J was trimmed by 4 bases and V by 2 bases; bases with no gene match: 3.

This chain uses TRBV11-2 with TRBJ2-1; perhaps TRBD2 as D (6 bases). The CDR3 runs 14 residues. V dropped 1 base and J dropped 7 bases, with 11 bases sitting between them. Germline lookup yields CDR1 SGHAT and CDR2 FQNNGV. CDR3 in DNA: TGTGCCAGCAGCTTAGTTGGTCGGGAGAATGAGCAGTTCTTC. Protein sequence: CASSLVGRENEQFF.

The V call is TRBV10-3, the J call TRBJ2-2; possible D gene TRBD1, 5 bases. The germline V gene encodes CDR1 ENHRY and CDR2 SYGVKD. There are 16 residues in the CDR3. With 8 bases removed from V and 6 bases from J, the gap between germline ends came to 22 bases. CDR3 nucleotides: TGTGCCATCTACCCCGGGCAGGGCGATATCGCCGGGGAGCTGTTTTTT. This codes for CAIYPGQGDIAGELFF.

The CDR3: CASSFPGLALLNEQFF. Here the CDR3 DNA reads TGCGCCAGCAGCTTCCCAGGACTCGCCCTCCTCAATGAGCAGTTCTTC. The gene calls are TRBV5-1 and TRBJ2-1; D is perhaps TRBD2 (5 bases). There are 16 residues in the CDR3. V shed 2 bases and J shed 6 bases, with 18 bases lying between them. Germline CDR1 is SGHRS and CDR2 is YFSETQ.

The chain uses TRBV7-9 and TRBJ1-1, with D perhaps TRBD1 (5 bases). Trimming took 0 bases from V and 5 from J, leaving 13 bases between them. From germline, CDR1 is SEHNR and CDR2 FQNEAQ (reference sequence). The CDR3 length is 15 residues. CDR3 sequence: CASSLAGRVGTEAFF. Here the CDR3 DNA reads TGTGCCAGCAGCTTAGCTGGCAGGGTTGGAACTGAAGCTTTCTTT.

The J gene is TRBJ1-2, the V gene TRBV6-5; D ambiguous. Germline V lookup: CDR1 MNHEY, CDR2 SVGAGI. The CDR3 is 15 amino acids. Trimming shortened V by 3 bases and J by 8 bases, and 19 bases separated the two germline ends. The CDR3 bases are TGTGCCAGCAGTTATGGCCTCACCGGGAATGGCGGCTACACCTTC. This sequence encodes CASSYGLTGNGGYTF.

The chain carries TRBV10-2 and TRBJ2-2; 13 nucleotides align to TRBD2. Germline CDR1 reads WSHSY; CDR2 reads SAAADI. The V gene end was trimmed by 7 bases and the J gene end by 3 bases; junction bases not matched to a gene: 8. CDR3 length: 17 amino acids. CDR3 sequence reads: CASKRLAGGRDTGELFF. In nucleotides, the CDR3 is TGCGCCAGCAAGAGACTAGCGGGGGGACGGGACACCGGGGAGCTGTTTTTT.

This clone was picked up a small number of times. CDR3 sequence (DNA): TGTGCCAGCAGCCGAGGGGGACTAGCGGGGGGGAGGGCCGGGGAGCTGTTTTTT. As protein: CASSRGGLAGGRAGELFF. The chain is built from TRBV7-2 and TRBJ2-2; 16 bases are shared with TRBD2. The CDR3 consists of 18 residues. CDR1 is SGHTA, CDR2 FQGNSA, per germline. After removal of 5 bases from V and 6 bases from J, the junction contained 9 bases not matched to a gene.

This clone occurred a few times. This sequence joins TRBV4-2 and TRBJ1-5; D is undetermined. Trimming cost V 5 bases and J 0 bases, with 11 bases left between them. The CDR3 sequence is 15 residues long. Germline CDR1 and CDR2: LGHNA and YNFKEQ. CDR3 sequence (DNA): TGTGCCAGCAGCTACCGGGAATCTAGCAATCAGCCCCAGCATTTT. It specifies CASSYRESSNQPQHF.

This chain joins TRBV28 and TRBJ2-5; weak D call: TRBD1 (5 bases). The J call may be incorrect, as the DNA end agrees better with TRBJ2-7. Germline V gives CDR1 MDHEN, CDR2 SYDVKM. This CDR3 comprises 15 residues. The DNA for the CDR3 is TGTGCCAGCAGTTATGCAGGGTTAGCCCCTGGCGAGCAGTACTTC. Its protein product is CASSYAGLAPGEQYF.

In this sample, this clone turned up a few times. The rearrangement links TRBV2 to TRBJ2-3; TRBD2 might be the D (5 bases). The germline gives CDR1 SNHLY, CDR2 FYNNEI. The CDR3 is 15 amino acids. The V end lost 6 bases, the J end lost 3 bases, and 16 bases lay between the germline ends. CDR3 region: CASRSDLARTDTQYF. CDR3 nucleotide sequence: TGTGCCAGCAGATCGGACTTGGCGAGGACAGATACGCAGTATTTT.

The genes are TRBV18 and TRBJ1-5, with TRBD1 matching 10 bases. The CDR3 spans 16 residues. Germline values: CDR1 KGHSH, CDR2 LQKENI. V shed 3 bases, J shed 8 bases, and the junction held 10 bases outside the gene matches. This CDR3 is CASSPGNRDRGKPQHF. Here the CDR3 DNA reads TGTGCCAGCTCACCTGGAAACCGGGACAGGGGCAAGCCCCAGCATTTT.

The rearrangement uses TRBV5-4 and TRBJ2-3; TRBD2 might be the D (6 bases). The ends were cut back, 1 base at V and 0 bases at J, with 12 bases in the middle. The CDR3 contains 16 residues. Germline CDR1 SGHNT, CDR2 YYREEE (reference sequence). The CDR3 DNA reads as TGTGCCAGCAGCTTGAGCCCAGCGGGCAGCACAGATACGCAGTATTTT. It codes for CASSLSPAGSTDTQYF.

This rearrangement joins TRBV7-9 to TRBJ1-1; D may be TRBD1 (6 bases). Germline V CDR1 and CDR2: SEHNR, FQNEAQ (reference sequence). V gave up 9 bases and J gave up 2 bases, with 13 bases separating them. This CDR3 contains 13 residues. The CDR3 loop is CASKRGGNTEAFF. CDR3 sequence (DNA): TGTGCCAGTAAGAGGGGGGGAAACACTGAAGCTTTCTTT.

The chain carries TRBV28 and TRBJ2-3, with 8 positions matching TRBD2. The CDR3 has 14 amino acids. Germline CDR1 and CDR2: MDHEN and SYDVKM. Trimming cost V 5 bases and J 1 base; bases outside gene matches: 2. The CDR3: CASSNGGGTDTQYF. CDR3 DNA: TGTGCCAGCAGTAACGGGGGGGGCACAGATACGCAGTATTTT. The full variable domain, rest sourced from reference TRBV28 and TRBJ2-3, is DVKVTQSSRYLVKRTGEKVFLECVQDMDHENMFWYRQDPGLGLRLIYFSYDVKMKEKGDIPEGYSVSREKKERFSLILESASTNQTSMYLCASSNGGGTDTQYFGPGTRLTVL.

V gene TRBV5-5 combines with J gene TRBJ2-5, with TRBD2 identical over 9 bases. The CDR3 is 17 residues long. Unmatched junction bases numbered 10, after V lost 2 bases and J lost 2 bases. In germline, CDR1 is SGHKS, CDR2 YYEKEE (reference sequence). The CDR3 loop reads CASSFSPLAGPQETQYF. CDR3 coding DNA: TGTGCCAGCAGCTTTTCCCCTCTAGCGGGACCACAAGAGACCCAGTACTTC.

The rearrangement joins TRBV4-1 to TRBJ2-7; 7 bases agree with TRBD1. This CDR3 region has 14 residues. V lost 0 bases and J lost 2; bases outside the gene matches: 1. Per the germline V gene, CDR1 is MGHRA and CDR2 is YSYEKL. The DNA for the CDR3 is TGCGCCAGCAGCCAAGAAGGACAGGCCTACGAGCAGTACTTC. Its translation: CASSQEGQAYEQYF.

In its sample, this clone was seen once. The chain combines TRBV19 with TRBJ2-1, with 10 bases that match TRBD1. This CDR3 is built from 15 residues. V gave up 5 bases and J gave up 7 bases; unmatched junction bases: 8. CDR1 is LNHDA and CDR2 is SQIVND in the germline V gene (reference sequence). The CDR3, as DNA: TGTGCCAGTAGTGCTCGGGGACAGGGGTGGAATGAGCAGTTCTTC. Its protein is CASSARGQGWNEQFF.

CDR3 sequence reads: CASSLGRVGAPGDEQFF. CDR3 sequence (DNA): TGCGCCAGCAGCTTGGGCAGGGTGGGCGCCCCCGGCGATGAGCAGTTCTTC. The V and J genes are TRBV5-1 and TRBJ2-1; tentative D call: TRBD1 (5 bases). CDR3 length equals 17 residues. Germline CDR1 SGHRS, CDR2 YFSETQ. Trimming took 0 bases from V and 8 from J, leaving 21 bases between them.

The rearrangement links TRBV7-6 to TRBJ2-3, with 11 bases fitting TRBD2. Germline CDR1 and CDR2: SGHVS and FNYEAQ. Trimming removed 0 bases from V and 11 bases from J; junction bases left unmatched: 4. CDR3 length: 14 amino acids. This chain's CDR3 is CASSLAISGGGQYF. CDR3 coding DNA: TGTGCCAGCAGCTTAGCGATTAGCGGGGGGGGGCAGTATTTT.

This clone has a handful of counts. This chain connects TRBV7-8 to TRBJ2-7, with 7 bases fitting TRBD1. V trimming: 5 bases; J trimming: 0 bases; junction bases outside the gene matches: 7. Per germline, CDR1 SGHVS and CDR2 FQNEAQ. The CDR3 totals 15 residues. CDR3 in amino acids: CASSSPDRASYEQYF. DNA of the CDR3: TGTGCCAGCAGCAGCCCCGACAGGGCCTCCTACGAGCAGTACTTC.

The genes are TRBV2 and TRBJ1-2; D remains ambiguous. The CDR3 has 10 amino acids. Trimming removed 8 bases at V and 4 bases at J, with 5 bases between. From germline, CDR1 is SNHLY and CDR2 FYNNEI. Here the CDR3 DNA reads TGTGCCAGCTCCGTCTATGGCTACACCTTC. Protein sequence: CASSVYGYTF.

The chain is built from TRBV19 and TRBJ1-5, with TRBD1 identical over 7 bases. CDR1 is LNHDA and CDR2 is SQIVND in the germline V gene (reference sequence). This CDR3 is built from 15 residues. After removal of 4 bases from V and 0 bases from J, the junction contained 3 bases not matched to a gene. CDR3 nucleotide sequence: TGTGCCAGTAGTAACAGACAGGGTAGCAATCAGCCCCAGCATTTT. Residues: CASSNRQGSNQPQHF.

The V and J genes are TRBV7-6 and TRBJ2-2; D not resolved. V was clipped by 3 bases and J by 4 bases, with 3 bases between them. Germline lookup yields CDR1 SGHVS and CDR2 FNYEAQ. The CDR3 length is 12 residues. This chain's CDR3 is CASSFGTGELFF. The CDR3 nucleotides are TGTGCCAGCAGCTTCGGCACCGGGGAGCTGTTTTTT.

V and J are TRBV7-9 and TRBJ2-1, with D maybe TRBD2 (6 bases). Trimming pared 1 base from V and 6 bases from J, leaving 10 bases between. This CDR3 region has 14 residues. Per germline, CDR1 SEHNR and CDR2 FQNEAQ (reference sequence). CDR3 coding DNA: TGTGCCAGCAGCTTAGTCCGGGGGAGCAATGAGCAGTTCTTC. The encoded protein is CASSLVRGSNEQFF.

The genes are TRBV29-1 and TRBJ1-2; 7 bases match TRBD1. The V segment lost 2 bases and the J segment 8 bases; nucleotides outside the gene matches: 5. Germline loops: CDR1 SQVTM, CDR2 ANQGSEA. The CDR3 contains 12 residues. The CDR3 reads CSVENRGIGYTF. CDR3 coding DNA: TGCAGCGTTGAAAACAGGGGTATCGGCTACACCTTC. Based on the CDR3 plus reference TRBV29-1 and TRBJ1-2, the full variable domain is SAVISQKPSRDICQRGTSLTIQCQVDSQVTMMFWYRQQPGQSLTLIATANQGSEATYESGFVIDKFPISRPNLTFSTLTVSNMSPEDSSIYLCSVENRGIGYTFGSGTRLTVV.

CDR3 in DNA: TGTGCCAGCAGTTTATCGTACGGCTACGAGCAGTACTTC. This codes for CASSLSYGYEQYF. The genes are TRBV27 and TRBJ2-7; D unresolved. V was pared by 0 bases and J by 3 bases, with 6 bases between. CDR1 and CDR2 from the germline V gene are MNHEY and SMNVEV (reference sequence). CDR3 length: 13 residues.

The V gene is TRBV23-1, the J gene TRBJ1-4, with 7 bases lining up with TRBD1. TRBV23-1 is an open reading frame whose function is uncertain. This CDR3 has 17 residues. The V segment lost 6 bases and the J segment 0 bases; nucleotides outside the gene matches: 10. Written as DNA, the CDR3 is TGCGCCAGCAGCTGGGGACAGCTTTTTGCAACTAATGAAAAACTGTTTTTT. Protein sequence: CASSWGQLFATNEKLFF.

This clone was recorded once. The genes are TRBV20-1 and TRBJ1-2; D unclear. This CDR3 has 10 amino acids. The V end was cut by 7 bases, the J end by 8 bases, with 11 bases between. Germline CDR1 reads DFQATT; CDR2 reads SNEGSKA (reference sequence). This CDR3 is CSVAAGGYTF. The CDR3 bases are TGCAGTGTCGCGGCGGGAGGCTACACCTTC.